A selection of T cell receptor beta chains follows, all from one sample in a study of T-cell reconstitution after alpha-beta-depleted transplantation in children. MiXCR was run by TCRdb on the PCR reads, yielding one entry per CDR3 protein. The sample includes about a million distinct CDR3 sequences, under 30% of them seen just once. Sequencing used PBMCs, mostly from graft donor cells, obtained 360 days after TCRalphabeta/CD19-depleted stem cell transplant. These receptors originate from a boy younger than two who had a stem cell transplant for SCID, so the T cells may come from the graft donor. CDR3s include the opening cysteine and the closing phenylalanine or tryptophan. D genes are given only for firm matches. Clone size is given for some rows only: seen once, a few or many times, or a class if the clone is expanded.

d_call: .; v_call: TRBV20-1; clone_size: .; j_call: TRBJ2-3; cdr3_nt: TGCAGTGCTAGAGATTGGGGGGCCAAAGATACGCAGTATTTT; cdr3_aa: CSARDWGAKDTQYF
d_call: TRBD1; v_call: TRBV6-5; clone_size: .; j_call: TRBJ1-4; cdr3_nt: TGTGCCAGCAGTTACCCCGGACAGGGAGGGAAACTGTTTTTT; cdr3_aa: CASSYPGQGGKLFF
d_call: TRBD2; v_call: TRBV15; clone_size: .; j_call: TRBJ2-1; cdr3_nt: TGTGCCACCAGCAGAGATCGGGGGGTGGGTGAGCAGTTCTTC; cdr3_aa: CATSRDRGVGEQFF
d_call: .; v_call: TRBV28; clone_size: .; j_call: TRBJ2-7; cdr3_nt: TGTGCCAGCAGTCTCAGACAGACCTCTGGGACCTACGAGCAGTACTTC; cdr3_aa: CASSLRQTSGTYEQYF
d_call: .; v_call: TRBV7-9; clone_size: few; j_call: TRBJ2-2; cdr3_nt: TGTGCCAGCCAGGGGATCGGGGAGCTGTTTTTT; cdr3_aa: CASQGIGELFF
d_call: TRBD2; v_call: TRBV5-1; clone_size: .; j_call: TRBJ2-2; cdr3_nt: TGCGCCAGCAGGAGAGCGGGGGTGGACACCGGGGAGCTGTTTTTT; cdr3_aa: CASRRAGVDTGELFF
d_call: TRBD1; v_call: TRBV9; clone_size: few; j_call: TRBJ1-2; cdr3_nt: TGTGCCAGCAGCGGCGCTGGGGACAGCGCACGCTATGGCTACACCTTC; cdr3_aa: CASSGAGDSARYGYTF
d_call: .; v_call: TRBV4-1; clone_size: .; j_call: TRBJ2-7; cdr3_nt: TGCGCCAGCAGCCAAGTCGCTAGAGGGGCCAACTCCTACGAGCAGTACTTC; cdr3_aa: CASSQVARGANSYEQYF
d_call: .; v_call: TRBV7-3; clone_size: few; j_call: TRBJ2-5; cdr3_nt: TGTGCCAGCAGCTTTAGGATCAGGGGTTCAGAGACCCAGTACTTC; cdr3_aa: CASSFRIRGSETQYF
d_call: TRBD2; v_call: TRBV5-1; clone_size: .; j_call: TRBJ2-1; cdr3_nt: TGCGCCAGCAGTTTGACCTATGGGGGACTAGCCCATGAGCAGTTCTTC; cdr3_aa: CASSLTYGGLAHEQFF
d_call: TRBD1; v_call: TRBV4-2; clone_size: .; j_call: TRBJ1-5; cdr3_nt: TGTGCCAGCAGCCTAAACAGTGACAGGGATGCCCGCAATCAGCCCCAGCATTTT; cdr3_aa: CASSLNSDRDARNQPQHF
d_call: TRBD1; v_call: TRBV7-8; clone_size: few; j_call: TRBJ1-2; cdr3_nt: TGTGCCAGCAGCTTGTGGACAGGGAAGGACTATGGCTACACCTTC; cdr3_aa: CASSLWTGKDYGYTF
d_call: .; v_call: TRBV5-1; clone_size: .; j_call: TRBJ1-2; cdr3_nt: TGCGCCAGCAGCCCTTGGATGGGATCTGGCTATGGCTACACCTTC; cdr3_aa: CASSPWMGSGYGYTF
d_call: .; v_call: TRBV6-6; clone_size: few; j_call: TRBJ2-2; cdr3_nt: TGTGCCAGCAGCCCCCTTGTGGGCGGGGAGCTGTTTTTT; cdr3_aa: CASSPLVGGELFF
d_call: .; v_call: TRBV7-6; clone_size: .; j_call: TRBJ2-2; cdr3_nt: TGTGCCAGCAGCTGGGAGACGGCCGGGGAGCTGTTTTTT; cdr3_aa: CASSWETAGELFF
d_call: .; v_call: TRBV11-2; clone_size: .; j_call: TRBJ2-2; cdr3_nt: TGTGCCAGCAGCCTGACTCGACAGATCACCGGGGAGCTGTTTTTT; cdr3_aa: CASSLTRQITGELFF
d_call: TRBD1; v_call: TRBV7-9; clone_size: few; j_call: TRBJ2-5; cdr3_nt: TGTGCCAGCAGCCGGGACAGGGGGGAACTAGCTCAAGAGACCCAGTACTTC; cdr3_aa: CASSRDRGELAQETQYF
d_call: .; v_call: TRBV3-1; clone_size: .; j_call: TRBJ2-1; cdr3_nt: TGTGCCAGCAGCCAAGGCGTCAGCGGTGCTAACAATGAGCAGTTCTTC; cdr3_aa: CASSQGVSGANNEQFF
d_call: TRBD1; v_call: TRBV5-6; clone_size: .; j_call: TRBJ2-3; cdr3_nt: TGTGCCAGCAGCTTGAGTGGGACAGGGTATTATGATACGCAGTATTTT; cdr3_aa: CASSLSGTGYYDTQYF
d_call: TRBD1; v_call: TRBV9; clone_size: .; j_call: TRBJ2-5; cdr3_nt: TGTGCCAGCAGCGTAGGCCCAACAGGGGGCGTCTCAGAGACCCAGTACTTC; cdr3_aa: CASSVGPTGGVSETQYF
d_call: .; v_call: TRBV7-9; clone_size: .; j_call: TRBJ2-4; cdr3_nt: TGTGCCAGCAGCTTAAATGCAGGGGACATTCAGTACTTC; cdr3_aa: CASSLNAGDIQYF
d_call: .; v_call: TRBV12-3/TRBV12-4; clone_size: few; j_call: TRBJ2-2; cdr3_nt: TGTGCCAGCAGAACCGGGACGGCCGGGGAGCTGTTTTTT; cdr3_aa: CASRTGTAGELFF
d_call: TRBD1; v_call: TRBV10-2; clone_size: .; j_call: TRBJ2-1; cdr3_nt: TGCGCCAGCATTTCCGGACAGGGGGCGCTTTCGTTCTTC; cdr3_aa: CASISGQGALSFF
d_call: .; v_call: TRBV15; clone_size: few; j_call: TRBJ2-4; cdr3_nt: TGTGCCACCGGTACCTTAGCCAAAAACATTCAGTACTTC; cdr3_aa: CATGTLAKNIQYF
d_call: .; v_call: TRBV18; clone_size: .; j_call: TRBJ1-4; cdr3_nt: TGTGCCAGCTCGTGGAGTACTAATGAAAAACTGTTTTTT; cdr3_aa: CASSWSTNEKLFF
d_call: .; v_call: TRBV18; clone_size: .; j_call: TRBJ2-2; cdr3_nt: TGTGCCAGCTCACCATCGAAACAGGGAGAGGTGTTTTTT; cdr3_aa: CASSPSKQGEVFF
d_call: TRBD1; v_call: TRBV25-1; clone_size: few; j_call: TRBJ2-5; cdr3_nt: TGTGCCAGCACCTTGGGAAGGCAGGGGGTTCGCGGAGGAGAGACCCAGTACTTC; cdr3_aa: CASTLGRQGVRGGETQYF
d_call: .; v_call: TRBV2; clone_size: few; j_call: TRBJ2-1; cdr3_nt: TGTGCCAGCAGGGTGGGGACTCCCTACAATGAGCAGTTCTTC; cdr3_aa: CASRVGTPYNEQFF
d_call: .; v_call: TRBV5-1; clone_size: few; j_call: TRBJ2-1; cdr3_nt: TGCGCCAGCACAACGATCAGGGGAGAGACCAATGAGCAGTTCTTC; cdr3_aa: CASTTIRGETNEQFF
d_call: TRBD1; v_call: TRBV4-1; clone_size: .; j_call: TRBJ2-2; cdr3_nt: TGCGCCAGCAGCCAGTCCCGGGACAGGGTGAGAACCGGGGAGCTGTTTTTT; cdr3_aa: CASSQSRDRVRTGELFF
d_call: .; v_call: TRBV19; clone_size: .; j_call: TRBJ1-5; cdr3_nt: TGTGCCCTTCCGGGGTATAGCAATCAGCCCCAGCATTTT; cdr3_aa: CALPGYSNQPQHF
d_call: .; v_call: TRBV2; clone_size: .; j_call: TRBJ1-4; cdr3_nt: TGTGCCAGCAGTGCCCCGGGGCCGCTAAATGAAAAACTGTTTTTT; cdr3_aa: CASSAPGPLNEKLFF
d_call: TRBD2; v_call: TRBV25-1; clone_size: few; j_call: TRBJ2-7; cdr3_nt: TGTGCCAGCAGTGGAAGACTAGCGGGGGGCCACGAGCAGTACTTC; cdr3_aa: CASSGRLAGGHEQYF
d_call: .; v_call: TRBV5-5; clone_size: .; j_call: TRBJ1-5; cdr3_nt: TGTGCCAGCAGCTTGTCTAGGGGAGGTCAGCCCCAGCATTTT; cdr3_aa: CASSLSRGGQPQHF
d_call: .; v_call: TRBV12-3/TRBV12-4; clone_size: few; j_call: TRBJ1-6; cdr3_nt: TGTGCCAGCAGTTTGTTTGGGGGTTCACCCCTCCACTTT; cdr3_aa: CASSLFGGSPLHF
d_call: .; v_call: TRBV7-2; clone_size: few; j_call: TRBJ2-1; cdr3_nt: TGTGCCAGCAGCTTAGCGGACTGGGCCCACAATGAGCAGTTCTTC; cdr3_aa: CASSLADWAHNEQFF
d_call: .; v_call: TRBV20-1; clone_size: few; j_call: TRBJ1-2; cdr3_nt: TGCAGTGCTAGAGATCAGGGCTCCGGCTACACCTTC; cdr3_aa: CSARDQGSGYTF
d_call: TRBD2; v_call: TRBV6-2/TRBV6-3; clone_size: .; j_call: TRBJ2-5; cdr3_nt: TGTGCCAGCAGTTACCAACCCCAGCGGGGGATACTCCAAGAGACCCAGTACTTC; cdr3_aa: CASSYQPQRGILQETQYF
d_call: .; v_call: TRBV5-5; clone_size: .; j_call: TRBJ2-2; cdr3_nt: TGTGCCAGCAGCTTTGGGGGGGCCCAGGGTGCCGGGGCGCTGTTTTTT; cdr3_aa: CASSFGGAQGAGALFF
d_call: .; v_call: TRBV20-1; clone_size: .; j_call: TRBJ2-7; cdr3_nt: TGCAGTGCTATAACCCGCTCCGAACCTTCTGGGGGGCAGTACTTC; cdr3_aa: CSAITRSEPSGGQYF
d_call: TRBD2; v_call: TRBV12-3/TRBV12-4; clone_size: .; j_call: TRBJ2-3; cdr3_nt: TGTGCCAGCAGGACTAGCGGGGGGGCCTTAGAAGCAGATACGCAGTATTTT; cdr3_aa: CASRTSGGALEADTQYF
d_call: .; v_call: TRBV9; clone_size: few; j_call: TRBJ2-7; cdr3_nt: TGTGCCAGCAGCCCCCGGGGGCAGGGCTACGAGCAGTACTTC; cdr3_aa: CASSPRGQGYEQYF
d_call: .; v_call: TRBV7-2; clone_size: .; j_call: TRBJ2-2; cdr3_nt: TGTGCCAGCGGAGGTGTGGGCACCGGGGAGCTGTTTTTT; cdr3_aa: CASGGVGTGELFF
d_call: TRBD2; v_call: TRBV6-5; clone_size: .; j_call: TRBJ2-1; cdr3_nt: TGTGCCAGCAGTTACTCGATGTCCTCGGCGGGGGGCTATGAGCAGTTCTTC; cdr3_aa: CASSYSMSSAGGYEQFF
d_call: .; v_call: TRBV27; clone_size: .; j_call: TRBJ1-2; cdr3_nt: TGTGCCAGCAGTCCCGGACAGCCCACGGTTGATGGCTACACCTTC; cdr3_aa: CASSPGQPTVDGYTF
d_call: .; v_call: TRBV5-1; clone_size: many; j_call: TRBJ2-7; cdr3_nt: TGCGCCAGCAGCTTGGTCGCCAGCTCCTACGAGCAGTACTTC; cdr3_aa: CASSLVASSYEQYF
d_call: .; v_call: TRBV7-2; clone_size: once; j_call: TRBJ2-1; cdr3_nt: TGTGCCAGCCGACCAGGGGGGGCCCTTTCCTACAATGAGCAGTTCTTC; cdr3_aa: CASRPGGALSYNEQFF
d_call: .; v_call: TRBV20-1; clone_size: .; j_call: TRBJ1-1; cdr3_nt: TGCAGTGCCGTAAAAGGGGTTATGAACACTGAAGCTTTCTTT; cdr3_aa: CSAVKGVMNTEAFF
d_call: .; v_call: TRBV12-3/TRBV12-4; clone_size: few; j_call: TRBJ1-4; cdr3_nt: TGTGCCAGCAGTTTAAAACAGGGTGGAAAACTGTTTTTT; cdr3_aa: CASSLKQGGKLFF
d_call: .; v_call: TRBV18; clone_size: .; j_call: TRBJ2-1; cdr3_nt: TGTGCCAGCTCACCATGGCTAGAGGCACACAATGAGCAGTTCTTC; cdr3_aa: CASSPWLEAHNEQFF
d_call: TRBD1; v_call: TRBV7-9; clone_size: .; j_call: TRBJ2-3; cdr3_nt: TGTGCCAGCAGCTCCGGGACAGGGTACACAGATACGCAGTATTTT; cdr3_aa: CASSSGTGYTDTQYF
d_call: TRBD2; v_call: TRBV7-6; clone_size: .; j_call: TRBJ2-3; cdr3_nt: TGTGCCAGCAGCATGGGAGGGGAGTTCACAGATACGCAGTATTTT; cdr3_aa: CASSMGGEFTDTQYF
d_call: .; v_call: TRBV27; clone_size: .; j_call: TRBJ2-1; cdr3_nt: TGTGCCAGCAGTTTGCGACTAGTGTCCCACAATGAGCAGTTCTTC; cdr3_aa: CASSLRLVSHNEQFF
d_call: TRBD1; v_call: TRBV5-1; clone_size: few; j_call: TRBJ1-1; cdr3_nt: TGCGCCAGCAGCTTCGCAGGGGGTAGCACTGAAGCTTTCTTT; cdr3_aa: CASSFAGGSTEAFF
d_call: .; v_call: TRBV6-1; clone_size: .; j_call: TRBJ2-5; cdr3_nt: TGTGCCAGCAGTCTCCCGGGGCGGCGAGGGAGGGAGACCCAGTACTTC; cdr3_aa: CASSLPGRRGRETQYF
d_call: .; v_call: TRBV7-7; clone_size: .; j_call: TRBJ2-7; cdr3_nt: TGTGCCAGCAGCTTAGATTGGGGGGACGAGCAGTACTTC; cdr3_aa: CASSLDWGDEQYF
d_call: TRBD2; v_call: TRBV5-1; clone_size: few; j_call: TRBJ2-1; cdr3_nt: TGCGCCAGCAGCCAGCGGGGGTACAATGAGCAGTTCTTC; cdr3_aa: CASSQRGYNEQFF